A single sample is the source of the 21 T cell receptor beta chains below, sequenced in a study of blood T cell repertoires in COVID-19. Here immunoSEQ multiplex PCR was the method, and the copy in TCRdb shows in-frame clones only, minus some. Of some 96,000 clones in the sample, about 84% are singletons; the top ten hold 13%. The sequenced material came from peripheral blood. All receptors come from a human donor in a cohort sampled during active COVID-19.

The chain uses TRBV27 and TRBJ2-7; the match to TRBD1 covers 7 bases. The trim removed 5 bases at V and 3 bases at J, leaving 7 bases unmatched. The CDR3 extends over 14 amino acids. Germline CDR1 is MNHEY and CDR2 is SMNVEV (reference sequence). Here the CDR3 reads CASSTRTGGYEQYF. The CDR3 DNA reads TGTGCCAGCAGTACAAGGACAGGAGGCTACGAGCAGTACTTC.

This clone appeared a single time. CDR3 nucleotide sequence: TGTGCCAGCAGCCCGGGACAGGGAGCAGAAAAACTGTTTTTT. Its translation is CASSPGQGAEKLFF. The chain links TRBV7-2 to TRBJ1-4; 9 positions agree with TRBD1. Germline V gene sequence: CDR1 SGHTA, CDR2 FQGNSA. V shed 5 bases, J shed 8 bases, and the junction held 6 bases outside the gene matches. This CDR3 is built from 14 residues.

The sample holds a few counts of this clone. The CDR3 nucleotides read TGCGCCAGCAGCCGGGAGACTAGCGGCCTCTCCTACAATGAGCAGTTCTTC. Translating gives CASSRETSGLSYNEQFF. The chain is built from TRBV4-3 and TRBJ2-1, with 9 bases matching TRBD2. V gave up 4 bases and J gave up 0 bases; unmatched junction bases: 7. Germline CDR1 LGHNA, CDR2 YSLEER. The CDR3 contains 17 residues.

V is TRBV6-2 or TRBV6-3 and J is TRBJ1-2, with a possible D match to TRBD1 (6 bases). V was shortened by 6 bases and J by 4 bases, with 18 bases between the two germline ends. Germline loops: CDR1 MNHEY, CDR2 SVGEGT. The CDR3 runs 15 residues. The CDR3 nucleotides are TGTGCCAGCAGCCCCGGGGGGGCGAATTTCTATGGCTACACCTTC. Its protein is CASSPGGANFYGYTF.

The J gene is TRBJ2-1, the V gene TRBV7-8, with TRBD2 identical over 7 bases. Germline V CDR1 and CDR2: SGHVS, FQNEAQ. V lost 7 bases to trimming and J lost 2 bases; unmatched junction nucleotides: 11. The CDR3 loop spans 16 amino acids. DNA for the CDR3: TGTGCCAGCACCCTAGAGGTCGCGGGGGCCTACAATGAGCAGTTCTTC. This translates into CASTLEVAGAYNEQFF.

The chain joins TRBV7-2 to TRBJ1-2; TRBD1 is a possible D gene (6 bases). The V gene lost 4 bases and the J gene lost 4 bases, with 16 bases spanning the gap. The CDR3 has 15 amino acids. Germline CDR1 reads SGHTA; CDR2 reads FQGNSA. The CDR3 region is CASSSGTLGGYGYTF. The CDR3, as DNA: TGTGCCAGCAGCTCGGGGACACTCGGTGGCTATGGCTACACCTTC.

The gene calls are TRBV7-9 and TRBJ2-7, with TRBD1 as a possible D gene (6 bases). This CDR3 is built from 13 residues. V was clipped by 5 bases and J by 4 bases, with 12 bases between them. Germline V gives CDR1 SEHNR, CDR2 FQNEAQ (reference sequence). CDR3 nucleotides: TGTGCCAGCAGCCTCCCAGGGGCATACGAGCAGTACTTC. It is translated as CASSLPGAYEQYF.

V usage is TRBV7-6 and J usage is TRBJ2-3; 8 positions match TRBD1. The CDR3 contains 14 residues. With V trimmed by 2 bases and J by 5 bases, 3 bases remained unmatched. Germline lookup yields CDR1 SGHVS and CDR2 FNYEAQ. This CDR3 reads CASSLTGGQDTQYF. The CDR3 DNA reads as TGTGCCAGCAGCTTAACAGGGGGGCAAGATACGCAGTATTTT.

This chain joins TRBV18 and TRBJ2-7; TRBD1 might be the D (6 bases). The CDR3 spans 15 residues. The germline CDR1 and CDR2 sequences are KGHSH and LQKENI. The germline V and J ends were trimmed by 0 bases and 2 bases, with 11 bases remaining between them. Written as DNA, the CDR3 is TGTGCCAGCTCACCACCGTGGACAGAGACCTACGAGCAGTACTTC. Translated: CASSPPWTETYEQYF.

The V and J genes are TRBV21-1 and TRBJ1-4. TRBV21-1 is a listed pseudogene. This CDR3 is built from 14 residues. This CDR3 reads CASSKVSSDEKLFF. The CDR3 DNA reads as TGTGCCAGCAGCAAAGTGTCATCGGATGAAAAACTGTTTTTT.

V usage is TRBV28 and J usage is TRBJ1-1; perhaps TRBD1 as D (6 bases). V was shortened by 5 bases and J by 8 bases, with 9 bases between the two germline ends. The CDR3 has 11 residues. Per germline, CDR1 MDHEN and CDR2 SYDVKM. The CDR3 DNA is TGTGCCAGCAGTACAGGGCCCGAAGCTTTCTTT. The encoded protein is CASSTGPEAFF.

The chain is built from TRBV30 and TRBJ2-3; possible D gene TRBD1, 6 bases. There are 14 residues in the CDR3. V lost 4 bases, J lost 0 bases, and 11 bases lay in between. In germline, CDR1 is GTSNPN, CDR2 SVGIG (reference sequence). The CDR3 protein is CAWTRGISTDTQYF. In DNA form, the CDR3 reads TGTGCCTGGACCAGGGGAATTAGCACAGATACGCAGTATTTT.

The chain is built from TRBV27 and TRBJ2-3, with D perhaps TRBD2 (6 bases). Germline loops: CDR1 MNHEY, CDR2 SMNVEV (reference sequence). CDR3 size: 16 residues. V was pared by 4 bases and J by 2 bases, with 16 bases between. The CDR3 region is CASSSYSGTATDTQYF. CDR3 DNA sequence: TGTGCCAGCAGTTCCTACTCCGGGACTGCCACAGATACGCAGTATTTT.

CDR3 DNA: TGTGCCAGCAGTCCAGGGGGTTCGCGCCCCTACGAGCAGTACTTC. Translation: CASSPGGSRPYEQYF. The rearrangement joins TRBV6-5 to TRBJ2-7; 7 nucleotides line up with TRBD1. The CDR3 length is 15 residues. Losses at the gene ends were 5 bases for V and 2 bases for J; bases not matched to a gene: 9. CDR1 is MNHEY, CDR2 SVGAGI, per germline.

This sequence joins TRBV5-4 and TRBJ1-5, with 7 bases matching TRBD1. V shed 1 base, J shed 4 bases, and the junction held 2 bases outside the gene matches. This CDR3 has 14 residues. Per germline, CDR1 SGHNT and CDR2 YYREEE (reference sequence). The CDR3 spells CASSLQGVNQPQHF. CDR3 nucleotide sequence: TGTGCCAGCAGCTTGCAGGGGGTTAATCAGCCCCAGCATTTT.

The chain joins TRBV12-3 or TRBV12-4 to TRBJ2-1, with TRBD2 as a possible D gene (6 bases). Deletions cut 11 bases from V and 9 bases from J, with 11 bases between. CDR3 length equals 10 residues. CDR3 sequence: CASGAVEQFF. CDR3 nucleotide sequence: TGTGCCTCGGGAGCGGTTGAGCAGTTCTTC.

This chain joins TRBV7-6 and TRBJ2-1; 8 bases line up with TRBD2. The CDR3 extends over 15 amino acids. V lost 1 base to trimming and J lost 9 bases; unmatched junction nucleotides: 8. The V gene's germline CDR1 is SGHVS and CDR2 FNYEAQ. The CDR3 nucleotides read TGTGCCAGCAGCTTAGATAACGGGAGGGCGCGTGAGCAGTTCTTC. Protein: CASSLDNGRAREQFF.

CDR3 region: CASTQQGLSGELFF. The CDR3 bases are TGTGCCAGCACTCAACAGGGTTTGTCCGGGGAGCTGTTTTTT. The rearrangement links TRBV2 to TRBJ2-2; D might be TRBD1 (6 bases). The CDR3 totals 14 residues. V lost 7 bases, J lost 6 bases, and 15 bases lay in between. Germline CDR1 reads SNHLY; CDR2 reads FYNNEI.

This clone was seen more than once but under ten times. The rearrangement uses TRBV27 and TRBJ1-2; D may be TRBD1 (5 bases). The CDR3 is 16 residues long. Germline CDR1 reads MNHEY; CDR2 reads SMNVEV (reference sequence). Trimming shortened V by 5 bases and J by 4 bases, and 20 bases separated the two germline ends. CDR3 bases: TGTGCCAGCAGTCAAACAGGAAAAGGGATATCCTATGGCTACACCTTC. Translating gives CASSQTGKGISYGYTF.

The rearrangement links TRBV18 to TRBJ2-7; D might be TRBD2 (7 bases). The CDR3 loop spans 13 amino acids. V was clipped by 3 bases and J by 7 bases, with 13 bases between them. CDR1 and CDR2 from the germline V gene are KGHSH and LQKENI. The DNA for the CDR3 is TGTGCCAGCTCACCTCTCAAGGGGGGGGAGCAGTACTTC. The encoded protein is CASSPLKGGEQYF.

J is TRBJ1-5 and V is TRBV2, with 7 positions matching TRBD1. V shed 3 bases, J shed 5 bases, and the junction held 10 bases outside the gene matches. Germline CDR1 reads SNHLY; CDR2 reads FYNNEI. The CDR3 consists of 16 residues. The CDR3 DNA sequence: TGTGCCAGCAGTGACCCAGGGACAGTGATCCATCAGCCCCAGCATTTT. It encodes CASSDPGTVIHQPQHF. Full variable domain (remainder filled in from reference TRBV2 and TRBJ1-5): EPEVTQTPSHQVTQMGQEVILRCVPISNHLYFYWYRQILGQKVEFLVSFYNNEISEKSEIFDDQFSVERPDGSNFTLKIRSTKLEDSAMYFCASSDPGTVIHQPQHFGDGTRLSIL.